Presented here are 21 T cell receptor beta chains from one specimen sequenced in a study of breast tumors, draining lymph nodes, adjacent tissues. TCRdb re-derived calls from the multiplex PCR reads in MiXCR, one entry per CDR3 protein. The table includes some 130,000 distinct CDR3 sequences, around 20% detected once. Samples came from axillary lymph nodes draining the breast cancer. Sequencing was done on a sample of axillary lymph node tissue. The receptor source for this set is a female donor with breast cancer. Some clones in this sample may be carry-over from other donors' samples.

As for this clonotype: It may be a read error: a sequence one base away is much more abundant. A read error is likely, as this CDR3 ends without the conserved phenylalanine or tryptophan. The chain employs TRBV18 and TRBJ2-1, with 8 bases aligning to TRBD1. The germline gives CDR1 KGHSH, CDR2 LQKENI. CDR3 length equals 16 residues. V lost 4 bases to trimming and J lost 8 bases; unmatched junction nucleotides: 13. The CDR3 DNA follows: TGTGCCAGCTCACAAGGACAGGGCGCCCCGGCATATGAGCAGTTCCTC. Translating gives CASSQGQGAPAYEQFL.

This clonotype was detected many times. In DNA form, the CDR3 reads TGTGCCAGCAGTACATCCGGGACAGGGCGCCCTGGCTACACCTTC. Translating gives CASSTSGTGRPGYTF. The V call is TRBV28, the J call TRBJ1-2, with 9 bases that match TRBD1. Germline loops: CDR1 MDHEN, CDR2 SYDVKM. The length of the CDR3 is 15 residues. V was clipped by 5 bases and J by 7 bases; unmatched bases: 11.

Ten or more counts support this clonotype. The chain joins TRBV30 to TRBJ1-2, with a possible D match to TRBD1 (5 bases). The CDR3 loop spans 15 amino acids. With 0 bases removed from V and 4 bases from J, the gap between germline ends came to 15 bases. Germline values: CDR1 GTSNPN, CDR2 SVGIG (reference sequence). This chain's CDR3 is CAWSVRDPLSYGYTF. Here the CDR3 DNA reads TGTGCCTGGAGTGTGAGGGACCCCCTCAGCTATGGCTACACCTTC.

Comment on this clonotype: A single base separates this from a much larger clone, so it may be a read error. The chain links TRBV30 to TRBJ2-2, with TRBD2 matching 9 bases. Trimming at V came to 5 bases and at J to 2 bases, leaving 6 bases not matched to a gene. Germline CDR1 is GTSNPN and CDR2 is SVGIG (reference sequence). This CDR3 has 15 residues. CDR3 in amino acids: CAWGGGLANTGELFF. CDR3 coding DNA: TGTGCCTGGGGGGGGGGACTAGCAAACACCGGGGAGCTGTTTTTT.

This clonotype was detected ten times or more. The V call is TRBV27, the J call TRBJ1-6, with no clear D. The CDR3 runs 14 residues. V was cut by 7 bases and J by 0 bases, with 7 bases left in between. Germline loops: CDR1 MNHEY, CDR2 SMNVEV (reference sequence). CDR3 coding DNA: TGTGCCAGCACCTTCAACTCCTATAATTCACCCCTCCACTTT. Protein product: CASTFNSYNSPLHF.

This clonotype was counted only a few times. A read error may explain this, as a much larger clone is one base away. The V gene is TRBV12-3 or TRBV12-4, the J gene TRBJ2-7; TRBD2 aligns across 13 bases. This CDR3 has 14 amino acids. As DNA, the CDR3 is TGTGCCAGCAGTCCCCGACTAGCGGGGGGCGAGCAGTGCTTC. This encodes CASSPRLAGGEQCF.

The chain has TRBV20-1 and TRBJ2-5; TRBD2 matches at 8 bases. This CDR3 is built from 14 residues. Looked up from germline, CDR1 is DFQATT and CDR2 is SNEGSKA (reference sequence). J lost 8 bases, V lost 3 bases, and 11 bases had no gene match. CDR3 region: CSASRAGGWDTQYF. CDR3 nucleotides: TGCAGTGCTAGCAGGGCGGGAGGATGGGATACCCAGTACTTC.

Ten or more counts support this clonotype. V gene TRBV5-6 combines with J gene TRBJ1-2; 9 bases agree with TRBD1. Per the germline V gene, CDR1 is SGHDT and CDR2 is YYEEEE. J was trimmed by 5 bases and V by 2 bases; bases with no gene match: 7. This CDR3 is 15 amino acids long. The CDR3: CASSLGTGKGYGYTF. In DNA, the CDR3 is TGTGCCAGCAGCTTAGGGACAGGGAAAGGTTATGGCTACACCTTC.

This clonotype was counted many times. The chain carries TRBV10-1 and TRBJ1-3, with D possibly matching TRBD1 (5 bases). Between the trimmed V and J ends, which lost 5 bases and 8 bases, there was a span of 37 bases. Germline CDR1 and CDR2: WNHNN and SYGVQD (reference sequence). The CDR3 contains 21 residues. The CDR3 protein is CASSLFLNPNRTPSSWDTIYF. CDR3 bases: TGCGCCAGCAGTCTTTTCCTTAACCCGAACAGGACGCCCTCCTCTTGGGACACCATATATTTT.

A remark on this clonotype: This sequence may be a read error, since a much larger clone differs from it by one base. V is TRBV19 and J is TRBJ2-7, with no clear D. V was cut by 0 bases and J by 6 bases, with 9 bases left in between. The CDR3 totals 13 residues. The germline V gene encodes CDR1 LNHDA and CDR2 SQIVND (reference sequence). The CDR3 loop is CASSIEHQSEQYF. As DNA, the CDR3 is TGTGCCAGTAGTATAGAGCATCAGAGCGAGCAGTACTTC.

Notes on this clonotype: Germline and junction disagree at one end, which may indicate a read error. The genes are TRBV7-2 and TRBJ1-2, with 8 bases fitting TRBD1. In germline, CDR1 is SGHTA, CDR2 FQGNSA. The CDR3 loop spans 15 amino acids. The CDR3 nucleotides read TGTGCCAGCAACGCCCGGACAGGGACGAGTGGAGGCTGCACCTTC. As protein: CASNARTGTSGGCTF.

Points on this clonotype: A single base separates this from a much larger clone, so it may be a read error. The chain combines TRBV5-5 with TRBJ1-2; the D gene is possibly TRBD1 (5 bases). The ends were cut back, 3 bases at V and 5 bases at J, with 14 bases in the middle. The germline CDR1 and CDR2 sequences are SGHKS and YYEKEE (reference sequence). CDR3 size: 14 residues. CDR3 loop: CASSWGSGSYGYTF. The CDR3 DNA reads TGTGCCAGCAGCTGGGGGTCAGGGTCTTATGGCTACACCTTC. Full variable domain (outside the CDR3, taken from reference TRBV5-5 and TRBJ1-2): DAGVTQSPTHLIKTRGQQVTLRCSPISGHKSVSWYQQVLGQGPQFIFQYYEKEERGRGNFPDRFSARQFPNYSSELNVNALLLGDSALYLCASSWGSGSYGYTFGSGTRLTVV.

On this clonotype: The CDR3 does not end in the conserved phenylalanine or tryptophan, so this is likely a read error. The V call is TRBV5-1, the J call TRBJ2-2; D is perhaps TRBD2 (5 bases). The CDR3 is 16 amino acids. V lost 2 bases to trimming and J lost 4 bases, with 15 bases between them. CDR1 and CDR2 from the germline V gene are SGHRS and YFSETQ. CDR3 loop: CASSFLLALGTGELFV. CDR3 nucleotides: TGCGCCAGCAGCTTTTTGCTAGCATTGGGCACCGGGGAGCTGTTTGTG.

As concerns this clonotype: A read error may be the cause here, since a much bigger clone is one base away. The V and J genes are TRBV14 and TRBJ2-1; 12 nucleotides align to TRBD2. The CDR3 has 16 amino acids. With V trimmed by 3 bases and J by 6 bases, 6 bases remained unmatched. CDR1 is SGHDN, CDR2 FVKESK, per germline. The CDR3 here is CASSHRTSGVCNEQFF. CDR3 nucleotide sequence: TGTGCCAGCAGCCATAGGACTAGCGGGGTATGCAATGAGCAGTTCTTC. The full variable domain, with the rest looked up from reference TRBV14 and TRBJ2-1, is EAGVTQFPSHSVIEKGQTVTLRCDPISGHDNLYWYRRVMGKEIKFLLHFVKESKQDESGMPNNRFLAERTGGTYSTLKVQPAELEDSGVYFCASSHRTSGVCNEQFFGPGTRLTVL.

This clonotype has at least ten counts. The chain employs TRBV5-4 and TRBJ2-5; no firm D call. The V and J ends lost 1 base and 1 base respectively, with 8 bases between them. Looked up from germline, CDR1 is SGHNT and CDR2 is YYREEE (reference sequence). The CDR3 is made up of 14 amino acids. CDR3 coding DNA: TGTGCCAGCAGCTTGAGGCGGCCCCAAGAGACCCAGTACTTC. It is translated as CASSLRRPQETQYF.

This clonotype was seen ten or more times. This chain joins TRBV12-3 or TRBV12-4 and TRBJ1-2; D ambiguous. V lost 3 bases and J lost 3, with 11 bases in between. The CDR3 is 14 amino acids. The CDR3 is CASSFPGSYYGYTF. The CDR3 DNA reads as TGTGCCAGCAGTTTTCCCGGTTCCTACTATGGCTACACCTTC.

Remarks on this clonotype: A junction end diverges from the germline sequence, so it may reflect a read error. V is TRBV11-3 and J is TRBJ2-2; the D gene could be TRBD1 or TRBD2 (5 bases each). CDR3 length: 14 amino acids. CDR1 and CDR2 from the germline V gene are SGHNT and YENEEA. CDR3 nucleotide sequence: TGTGCCAGCAGCTTTAGAGAGGGGACCGGGGTGCTGTTTTTT. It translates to CASSFREGTGVLFF.

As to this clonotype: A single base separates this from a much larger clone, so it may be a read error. The CDR3 DNA follows: TGTGCCAGCAGTCCTAGCGGAATAAGCACCGGGGAGCTGTTTTTT. Translation gives CASSPSGISTGELFF. The chain joins TRBV12-3 or TRBV12-4 to TRBJ2-2, with 7 bases that match TRBD2. The CDR3 sequence is 15 residues long. The trim removed 5 bases at V and 4 bases at J, leaving 7 bases unmatched.

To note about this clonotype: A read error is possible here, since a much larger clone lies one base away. The CDR3 DNA sequence: TGTGCCAGCAGCCCTACAGGGGGCGCCCACACAGATACGCAGTATTTT. Translating it yields CASSPTGGAHTDTQYF. The J gene is TRBJ2-3, the V gene TRBV13, with TRBD1 matching over 9 bases. V was clipped by 5 bases and J by 2 bases; unmatched bases: 8. The CDR3 covers 16 residues. The germline CDR1 and CDR2 sequences are PRHDT and FYEKMQ (reference sequence).

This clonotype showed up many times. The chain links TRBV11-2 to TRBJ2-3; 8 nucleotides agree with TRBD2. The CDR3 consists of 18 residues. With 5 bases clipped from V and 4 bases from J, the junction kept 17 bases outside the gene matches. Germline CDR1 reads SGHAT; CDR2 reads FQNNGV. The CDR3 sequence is CASSPEGLGAGGADTQYF. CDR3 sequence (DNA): TGTGCCAGCAGCCCGGAGGGACTGGGGGCGGGAGGTGCAGATACGCAGTATTTT.

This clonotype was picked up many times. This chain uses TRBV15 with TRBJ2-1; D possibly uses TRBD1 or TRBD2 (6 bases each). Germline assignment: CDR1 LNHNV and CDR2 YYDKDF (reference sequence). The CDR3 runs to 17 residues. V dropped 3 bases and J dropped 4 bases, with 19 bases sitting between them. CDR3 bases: TGTGCCACCAGCAGTAAAGGGGGGAGGTTCCTTTACAATGAGCAGTTCTTC. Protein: CATSSKGGRFLYNEQFF.